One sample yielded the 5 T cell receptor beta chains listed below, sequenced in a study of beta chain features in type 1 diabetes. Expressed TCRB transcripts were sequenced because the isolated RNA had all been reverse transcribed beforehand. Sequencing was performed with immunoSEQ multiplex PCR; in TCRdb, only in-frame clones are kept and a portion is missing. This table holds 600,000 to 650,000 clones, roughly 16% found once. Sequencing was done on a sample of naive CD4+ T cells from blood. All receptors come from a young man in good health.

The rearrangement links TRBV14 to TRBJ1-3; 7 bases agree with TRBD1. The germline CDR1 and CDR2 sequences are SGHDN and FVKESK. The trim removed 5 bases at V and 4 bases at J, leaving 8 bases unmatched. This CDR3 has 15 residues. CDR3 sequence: CASSSTTGRGNTIYF. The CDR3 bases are TGTGCCAGCAGCTCTACGACAGGGAGAGGAAACACCATATATTTT.

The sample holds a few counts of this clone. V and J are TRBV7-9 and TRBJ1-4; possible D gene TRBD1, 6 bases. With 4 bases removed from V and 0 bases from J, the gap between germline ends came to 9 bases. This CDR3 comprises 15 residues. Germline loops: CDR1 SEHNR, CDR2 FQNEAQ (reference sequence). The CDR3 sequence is CASSWGQATNEKLFF. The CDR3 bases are TGTGCCAGCAGCTGGGGACAAGCAACTAATGAAAAACTGTTTTTT.

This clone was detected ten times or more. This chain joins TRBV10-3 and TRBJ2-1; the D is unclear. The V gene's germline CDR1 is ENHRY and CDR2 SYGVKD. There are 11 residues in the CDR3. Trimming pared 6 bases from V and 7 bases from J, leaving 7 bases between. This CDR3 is CAIRIINEQFF. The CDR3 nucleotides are TGTGCCATCAGGATAATTAATGAGCAGTTCTTC.

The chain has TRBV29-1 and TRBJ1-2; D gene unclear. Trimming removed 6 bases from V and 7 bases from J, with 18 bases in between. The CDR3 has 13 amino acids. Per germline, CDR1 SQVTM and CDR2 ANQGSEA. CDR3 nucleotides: TGCAGCGTAAATGTAGTTCGCCCAGTTGGCTACACCTTC. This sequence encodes CSVNVVRPVGYTF.

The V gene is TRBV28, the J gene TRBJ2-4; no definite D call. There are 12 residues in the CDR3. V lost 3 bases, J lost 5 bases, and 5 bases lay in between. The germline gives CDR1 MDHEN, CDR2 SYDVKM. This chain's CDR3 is CASSLRENIQYF. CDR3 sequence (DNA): TGTGCCAGCAGTTTGAGAGAAAACATTCAGTACTTC.